These T cell receptor beta chains were read from a single sample in a study of blood T cell repertoires in COVID-19. The table came from immunoSEQ multiplex PCR; TCRdb's copy has only in-frame clones and leaves some out. The sample shows roughly 210,000 clones, around four fifths of them seen only once. The sequencing sample was made of peripheral blood. All receptors derive from a woman of 80 years or more with COVID-19, enrolled during active disease. Each CDR3 is given with its conserved first and last residue.

j_call: TRBJ2-5
v_call: TRBV24-1
cdr3_aa: CATSDFGGTGEETQYF

j_call: TRBJ1-5
v_call: TRBV19
cdr3_aa: CASSKRESNQPQHF

j_call: TRBJ1-2
v_call: TRBV7-2
cdr3_aa: CASSPQGVGYTF

j_call: TRBJ1-1
v_call: TRBV6-5
cdr3_aa: CASRTGNTEAFF

j_call: TRBJ1-6
v_call: TRBV5-1
cdr3_aa: CASSSTGGANSPLHF

j_call: TRBJ2-3
v_call: TRBV12-3/TRBV12-4
cdr3_aa: CASSLLPDTQYF

j_call: TRBJ1-2
v_call: TRBV7-2
cdr3_aa: CASSLGTGGTINYGYTF

j_call: TRBJ2-1
v_call: TRBV7-3
cdr3_aa: CASSYRTSGRNNEQFF

j_call: TRBJ2-5
v_call: TRBV7-2
cdr3_aa: CASSSGLGLQTQYF

j_call: TRBJ1-1
v_call: TRBV7-9
cdr3_aa: CASSLAGQLGEAFF

j_call: TRBJ2-3
v_call: TRBV7-2
cdr3_aa: CASSPGTSGGARNTQYF

j_call: TRBJ2-6
v_call: TRBV11-2
cdr3_aa: CASSLAPGQGWSGANVLTF

j_call: TRBJ2-3
v_call: TRBV24-1
cdr3_aa: CATGLAGSTDTQYF

j_call: TRBJ2-2
v_call: TRBV3-1/TRBV3-2
cdr3_aa: CASSRSREDLGELFF

j_call: TRBJ2-7
v_call: TRBV10-3
cdr3_aa: CAISESGSYEQYF

j_call: TRBJ1-5
v_call: TRBV6-5
cdr3_aa: CASSSSDGWNQPQHF

j_call: TRBJ1-4
v_call: TRBV5-1
cdr3_aa: CASSPRTLGGEKLFF

j_call: TRBJ1-4
v_call: TRBV5-6
cdr3_aa: CASSRTATNEKLFF

j_call: TRBJ1-5
v_call: TRBV18
cdr3_aa: CASSPTGTGFNQPQHF

j_call: TRBJ1-5
v_call: TRBV18
cdr3_aa: CASSPGGFNQPQHF

j_call: TRBJ2-2
v_call: TRBV6-5
cdr3_aa: CASSTIGELFF

j_call: TRBJ2-3
v_call: TRBV28
cdr3_aa: CASTKQGPTDTQYF

j_call: TRBJ2-2
v_call: TRBV4-3
cdr3_aa: CASSQDLAGANTGELFF

j_call: TRBJ1-6
v_call: TRBV27
cdr3_aa: CASSLDRENSPLHF

j_call: TRBJ2-3
v_call: TRBV5-6
cdr3_aa: CASSWGTATDTQYF

j_call: TRBJ1-1
v_call: TRBV7-2
cdr3_aa: CASSLPQGMNTEAFF

j_call: TRBJ1-1
v_call: TRBV10-3
cdr3_aa: CAISETRQGTEAFF

j_call: TRBJ2-5
v_call: TRBV24-1
cdr3_aa: CATSAGGNQETQYF

j_call: TRBJ1-3
v_call: TRBV4-1
cdr3_aa: CASSQLPLHTGGENTIYF

j_call: TRBJ2-5
v_call: TRBV19
cdr3_aa: CASSIPSGASEETQYF

j_call: TRBJ1-1
v_call: TRBV12-3/TRBV12-4
cdr3_aa: CASRLTGNTEAFF

j_call: TRBJ1-1
v_call: TRBV30
cdr3_aa: CAWTGQGEGTEAFF

j_call: TRBJ2-1
v_call: TRBV11-3
cdr3_aa: CASSYSATGEQFF